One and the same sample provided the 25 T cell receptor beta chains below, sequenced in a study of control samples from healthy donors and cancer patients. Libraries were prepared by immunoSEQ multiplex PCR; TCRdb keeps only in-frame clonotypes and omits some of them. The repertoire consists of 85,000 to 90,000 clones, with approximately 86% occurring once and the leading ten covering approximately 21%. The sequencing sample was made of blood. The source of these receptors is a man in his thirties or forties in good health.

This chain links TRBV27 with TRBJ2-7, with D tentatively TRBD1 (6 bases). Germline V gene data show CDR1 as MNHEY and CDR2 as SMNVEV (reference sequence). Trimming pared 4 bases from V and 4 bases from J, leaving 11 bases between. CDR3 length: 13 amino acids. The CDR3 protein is CASSSGAGYEQYV. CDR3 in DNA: TGTGCCAGCAGTTCAGGGGCTGGGTACGAGCAGTACGTC.

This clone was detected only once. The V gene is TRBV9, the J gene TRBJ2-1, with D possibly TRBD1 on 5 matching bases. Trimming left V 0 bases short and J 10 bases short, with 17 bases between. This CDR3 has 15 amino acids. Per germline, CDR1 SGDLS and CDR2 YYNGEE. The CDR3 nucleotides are TGTGCCAGCAGCGTAGGGGGTCAGGGCCTAGGGGAGCAGTTCTTC. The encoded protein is CASSVGGQGLGEQFF.

As DNA, the CDR3 is TGTGCCAGCAGTGAAGAGAGCTCCTATAATTCACCCCTCCACTTT. It translates to CASSEESSYNSPLHF. This chain connects TRBV2 to TRBJ1-6; D unresolved. Germline CDR1 and CDR2: SNHLY and FYNNEI. CDR3 length: 15 residues. The V end lost 1 base, the J end lost 0 bases, and 4 bases lay between the germline ends.

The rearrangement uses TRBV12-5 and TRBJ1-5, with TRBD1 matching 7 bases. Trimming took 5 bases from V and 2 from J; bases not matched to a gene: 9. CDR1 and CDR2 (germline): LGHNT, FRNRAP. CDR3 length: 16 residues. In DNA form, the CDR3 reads TGTGCTAGTGGTCCAGTGACAGGGTACGGCAATCAGCCCCAGCATTTT. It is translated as CASGPVTGYGNQPQHF.

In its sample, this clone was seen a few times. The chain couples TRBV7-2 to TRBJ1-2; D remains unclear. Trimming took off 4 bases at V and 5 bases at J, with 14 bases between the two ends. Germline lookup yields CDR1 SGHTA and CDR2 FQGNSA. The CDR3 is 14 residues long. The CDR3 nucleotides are TGTGCCAGCAGCTACAGCCGGGGTTCGTATGGCTACACCTTC. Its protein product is CASSYSRGSYGYTF.

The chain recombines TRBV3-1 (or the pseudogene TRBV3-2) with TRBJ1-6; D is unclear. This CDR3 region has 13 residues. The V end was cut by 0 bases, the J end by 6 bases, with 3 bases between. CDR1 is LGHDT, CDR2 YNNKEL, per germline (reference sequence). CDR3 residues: CASSQEANSPLHF. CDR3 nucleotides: TGTGCCAGCAGCCAAGAGGCTAATTCACCCCTCCACTTT.

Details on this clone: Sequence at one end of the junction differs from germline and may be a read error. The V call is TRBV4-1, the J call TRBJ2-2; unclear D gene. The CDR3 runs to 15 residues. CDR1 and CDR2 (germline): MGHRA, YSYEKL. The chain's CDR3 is CASSQGPAPTAELFF. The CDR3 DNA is TGCGCCAGCAGCCAAGGTCCAGCCCCGACCGCGGAGCTGTTTTTT.

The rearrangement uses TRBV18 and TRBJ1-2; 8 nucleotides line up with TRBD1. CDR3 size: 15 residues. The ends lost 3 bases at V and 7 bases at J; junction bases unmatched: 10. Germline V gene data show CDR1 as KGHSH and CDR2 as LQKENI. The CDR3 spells CASSPKPQGAGGYTF. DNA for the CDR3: TGTGCCAGCTCACCGAAACCGCAGGGGGCCGGTGGCTACACCTTC.

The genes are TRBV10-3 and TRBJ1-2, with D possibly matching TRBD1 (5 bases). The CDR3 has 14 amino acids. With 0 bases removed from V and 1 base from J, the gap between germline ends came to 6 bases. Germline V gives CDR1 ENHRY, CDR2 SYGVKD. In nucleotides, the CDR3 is TGTGCCATCAGTGAGTCGGGGGATAACTATGGCTACACCTTC. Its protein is CAISESGDNYGYTF.

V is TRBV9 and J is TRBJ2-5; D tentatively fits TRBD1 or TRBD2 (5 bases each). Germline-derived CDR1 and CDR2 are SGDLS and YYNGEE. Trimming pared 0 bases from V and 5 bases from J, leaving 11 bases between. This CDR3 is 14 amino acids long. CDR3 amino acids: CASSVGGAGETQYF. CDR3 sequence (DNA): TGTGCCAGCAGCGTAGGAGGGGCAGGGGAGACCCAGTACTTC.

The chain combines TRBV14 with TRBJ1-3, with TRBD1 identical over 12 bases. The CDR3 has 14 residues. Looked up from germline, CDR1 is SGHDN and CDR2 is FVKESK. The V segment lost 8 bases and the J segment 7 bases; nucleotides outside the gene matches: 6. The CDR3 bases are TGTGCCAGCTCCGGGACAGGGGGCCCGAACACCATATATTTT. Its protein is CASSGTGGPNTIYF. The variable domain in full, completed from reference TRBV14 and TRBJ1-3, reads EAGVTQFPSHSVIEKGQTVTLRCDPISGHDNLYWYRRVMGKEIKFLLHFVKESKQDESGMPNNRFLAERTGGTYSTLKVQPAELEDSGVYFCASSGTGGPNTIYFGEGSWLTVV.

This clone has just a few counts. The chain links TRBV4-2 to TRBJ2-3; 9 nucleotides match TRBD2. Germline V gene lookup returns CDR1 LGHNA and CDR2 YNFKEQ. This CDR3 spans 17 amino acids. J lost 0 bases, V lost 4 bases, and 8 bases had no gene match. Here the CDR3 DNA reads TGTGCCAGCAGCCGGTTACTAGCGGGTCATAGCACAGATACGCAGTATTTT. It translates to CASSRLLAGHSTDTQYF.

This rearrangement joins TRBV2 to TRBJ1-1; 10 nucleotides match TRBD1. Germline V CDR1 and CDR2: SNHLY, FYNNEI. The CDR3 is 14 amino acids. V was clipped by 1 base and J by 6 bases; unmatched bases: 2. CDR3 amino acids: CASSEGDRGAEAFF. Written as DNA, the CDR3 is TGTGCCAGCAGTGAAGGGGACAGGGGAGCTGAAGCTTTCTTT.

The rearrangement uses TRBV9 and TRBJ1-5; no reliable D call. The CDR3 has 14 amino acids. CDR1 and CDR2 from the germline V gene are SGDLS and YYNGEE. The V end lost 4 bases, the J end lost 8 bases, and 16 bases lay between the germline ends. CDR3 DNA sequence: TGTGCCAGCAGCCCCCAAATGGGATTGGAGCCCCAGCATTTT. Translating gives CASSPQMGLEPQHF.

CDR3 amino acids: CASSDLGGNINEKLFF. The DNA of the CDR3 is TGTGCCAGCAGTGACTTAGGGGGCAATATTAATGAAAAACTGTTTTTT. The gene calls are TRBV2 and TRBJ1-4; 7 nucleotides align to TRBD1. The CDR3 has 16 residues. CDR1 and CDR2 (germline): SNHLY, FYNNEI. Trimming at V came to 3 bases and at J to 4 bases, leaving 8 bases not matched to a gene.

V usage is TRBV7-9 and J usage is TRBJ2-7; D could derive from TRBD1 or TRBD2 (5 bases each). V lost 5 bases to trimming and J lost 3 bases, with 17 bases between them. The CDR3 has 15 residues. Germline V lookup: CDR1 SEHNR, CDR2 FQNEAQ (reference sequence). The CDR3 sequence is CASSTGPSSDYEQYF. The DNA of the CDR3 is TGTGCCAGCAGCACGGGGCCATCATCGGACTACGAGCAGTACTTC.

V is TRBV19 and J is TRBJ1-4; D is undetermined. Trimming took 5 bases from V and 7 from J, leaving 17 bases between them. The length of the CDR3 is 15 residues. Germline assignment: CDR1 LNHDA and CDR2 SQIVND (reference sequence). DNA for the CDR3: TGTGCCAGTAGTGTCGGGTCCTGGATCGGTGAAAAACTGTTTTTT. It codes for CASSVGSWIGEKLFF.

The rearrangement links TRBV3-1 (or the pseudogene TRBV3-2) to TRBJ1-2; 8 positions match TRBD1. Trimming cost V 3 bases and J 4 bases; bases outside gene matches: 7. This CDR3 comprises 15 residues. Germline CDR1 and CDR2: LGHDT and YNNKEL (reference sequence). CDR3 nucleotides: TGTGCCAGCAGCCATGGGACAGGACGAGTCTATGGCTACACCTTC. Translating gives CASSHGTGRVYGYTF.

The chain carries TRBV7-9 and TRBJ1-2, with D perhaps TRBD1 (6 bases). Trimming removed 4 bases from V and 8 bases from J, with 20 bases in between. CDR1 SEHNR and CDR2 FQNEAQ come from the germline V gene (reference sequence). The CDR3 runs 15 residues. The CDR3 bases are TGTGCCAGCAGCTCCTGGACGGGACAAAGGGGCGGCTACACCTTC. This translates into CASSSWTGQRGGYTF.

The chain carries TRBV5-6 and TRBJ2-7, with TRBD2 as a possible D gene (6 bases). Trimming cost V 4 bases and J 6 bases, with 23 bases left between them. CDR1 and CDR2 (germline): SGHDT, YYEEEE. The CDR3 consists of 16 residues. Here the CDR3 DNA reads TGTGCCAGCAGCGTACAACCGGGACTGAGGGTTGTCGAGCAGTACTTC. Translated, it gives CASSVQPGLRVVEQYF.

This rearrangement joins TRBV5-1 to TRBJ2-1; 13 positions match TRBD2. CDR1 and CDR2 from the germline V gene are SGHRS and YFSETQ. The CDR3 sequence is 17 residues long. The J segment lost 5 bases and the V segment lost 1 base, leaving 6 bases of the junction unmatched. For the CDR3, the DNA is TGCGCCAGCAGCTTGCCGACTAGCGGGGGGATACACAATGAGCAGTTCTTC. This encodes CASSLPTSGGIHNEQFF. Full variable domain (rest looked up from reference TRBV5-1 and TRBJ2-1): KAGVTQTPRYLIKTRGQQVTLSCSPISGHRSVSWYQQTPGQGLQFLFEYFSETQRNKGNFPGRFSGRQFSNSRSEMNVSTLELGDSALYLCASSLPTSGGIHNEQFFGPGTRLTVL.

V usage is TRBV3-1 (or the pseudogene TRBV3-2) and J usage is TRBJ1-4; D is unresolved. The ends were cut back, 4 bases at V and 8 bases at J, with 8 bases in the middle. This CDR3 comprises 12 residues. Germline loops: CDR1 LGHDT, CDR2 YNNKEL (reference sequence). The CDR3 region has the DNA TGTGCCAGCAGCCGCCACAAGGAAAAACTGTTTTTT. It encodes CASSRHKEKLFF.

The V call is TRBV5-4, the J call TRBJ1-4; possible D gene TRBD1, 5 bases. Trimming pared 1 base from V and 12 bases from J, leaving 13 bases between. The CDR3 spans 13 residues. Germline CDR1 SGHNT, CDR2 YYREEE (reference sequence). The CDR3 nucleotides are TGTGCCAGCAGCTTGAATCGGGGGGTACAACTGTTTTTT. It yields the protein CASSLNRGVQLFF.

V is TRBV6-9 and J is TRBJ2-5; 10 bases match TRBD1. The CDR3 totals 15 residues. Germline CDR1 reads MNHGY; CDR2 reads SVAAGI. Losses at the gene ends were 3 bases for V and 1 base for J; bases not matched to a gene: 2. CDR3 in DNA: TGTGCCAGCAGTTACCGGGACAGGGGCCAAGAGACCCAGTACTTC. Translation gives CASSYRDRGQETQYF.

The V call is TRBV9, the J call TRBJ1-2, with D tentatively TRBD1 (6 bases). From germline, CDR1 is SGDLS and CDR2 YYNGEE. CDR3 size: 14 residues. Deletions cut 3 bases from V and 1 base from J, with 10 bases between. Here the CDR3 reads CASSEGGNNYGYTF. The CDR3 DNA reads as TGTGCCAGCAGCGAGGGGGGAAATAACTATGGCTACACCTTC.